The 22 T cell receptor beta chains listed next were all sequenced from one sample in a study of early T cells in non-severe SARS-CoV-2 infection (TCRdb year 2021). The method was 5' RACE. The instrument given in TCRdb is NextSeq 500. TCRdb took the public reads, trimmed them with fastp at Q25, ran MiXCR for clone calling and kept in-frame beta chains. CDR3 protein duplicates are merged, each entry listing the most common genes and DNA. This sample has some 88,000 distinct CDR3 sequences in its table, and around 17% of those were observed once. Around 4.9% of the sample is taken by the ten largest. The source material was whole blood, sampled at baseline. All receptors derive from an adult who was a healthcare worker with PCR-confirmed SARS-CoV-2 infection or an uninfected control (not recorded which).

The rearrangement joins TRBV7-9 to TRBJ1-1; no definite D call. The CDR3 has 14 amino acids. Germline-derived CDR1 and CDR2 are SEHNR and FQNEAQ (reference sequence). Trimming cost V 5 bases and J 1 base, with 11 bases left between them. The CDR3 sequence is CASSQWAENTEAFF. CDR3 sequence (DNA): TGTGCCAGCAGCCAGTGGGCCGAGAACACTGAAGCTTTCTTT.

The chain has TRBV5-1 and TRBJ2-1, with D unresolved. Germline CDR1 is SGHRS and CDR2 is YFSETQ. The CDR3 consists of 14 residues. Trimming shortened V by 1 base and J by 5 bases, and 10 bases separated the two germline ends. This chain's CDR3 is CASSLTGRHNEQFF. The CDR3 bases are TGCGCCAGCAGCTTGACCGGACGCCACAATGAGCAGTTCTTC.

The chain joins TRBV20-1 to TRBJ2-3, with 8 bases fitting TRBD1. With 6 bases clipped from V and 4 bases from J, the junction kept 9 bases outside the gene matches. Looked up from germline, CDR1 is DFQATT and CDR2 is SNEGSKA (reference sequence). This CDR3 is built from 14 residues. CDR3 amino acids: CSASRTGPADTQYF. The CDR3 region has the DNA TGCAGTGCCAGTAGGACAGGGCCCGCAGATACGCAGTATTTT.

The chain combines TRBV28 with TRBJ2-3; 10 nucleotides match TRBD2. The CDR3 spans 18 residues. Germline-derived CDR1 and CDR2 are MDHEN and SYDVKM. V lost 1 base and J lost 4; bases outside the gene matches: 11. This CDR3 is CASSLLSPSGSSADTQYF. The CDR3, as DNA: TGTGCCAGCAGTTTATTGAGTCCTAGCGGGAGTTCAGCAGATACGCAGTATTTT.

This clonotype was seen repeatedly, ten times or more. V usage is TRBV6-1 and J usage is TRBJ1-1; D is unclear. Between the trimmed V and J ends, which lost 6 bases and 12 bases, there was a span of 11 bases. Germline V gene lookup returns CDR1 MNHNS and CDR2 SASEGT. This CDR3 has 10 amino acids. This CDR3 is CASSEGVTFF. CDR3 sequence (DNA): TGTGCCAGCAGCGAGGGTGTCACTTTCTTT.

The rearrangement links TRBV4-1 to TRBJ1-3; unclear D gene. Trimming took off 2 bases at V and 0 bases at J, with 14 bases between the two ends. The germline V gene encodes CDR1 MGHRA and CDR2 YSYEKL. The CDR3 is made up of 17 amino acids. The CDR3 region has the DNA TGCGCCAGCAGCCAAATTCTCCAGGCAGCCTCTGGAAACACCATATATTTT. This translates into CASSQILQAASGNTIYF.

The genes are TRBV3-1 and TRBJ2-7; 8 nucleotides line up with TRBD2. Germline V lookup: CDR1 LGHDT, CDR2 YNNKEL (reference sequence). The CDR3 has 14 amino acids. V lost 1 base to trimming and J lost 7 bases; unmatched junction nucleotides: 6. In DNA, the CDR3 is TGTGCCAGCAGCCAAGCTAGCGGGTGGGGGGAGCAGTACTTC. Encoded protein: CASSQASGWGEQYF.

J is TRBJ2-3 and V is TRBV6-2 or TRBV6-3, with D perhaps matching TRBD1 (7 bases). The length of the CDR3 is 15 residues. Between the trimmed V and J ends, which lost 6 bases and 5 bases, there was a span of 18 bases. Germline CDR1 and CDR2: MNHEY and SVGEGT. The CDR3 here is CASRAPGTAGDTQYF. The CDR3 coding sequence is TGTGCCAGCAGGGCCCCCGGGACAGCGGGAGATACGCAGTATTTT.

This clonotype has only a few counts. The chain recombines TRBV12-3 or TRBV12-4 with TRBJ2-1; a weak D match, TRBD1 (7 bases). CDR3 length: 14 amino acids. V shed 4 bases and J shed 7 bases, with 14 bases lying between them. The chain's CDR3 is CASSYRGGQNEQFF. DNA of the CDR3: TGTGCCAGCAGTTACAGGGGAGGTCAAAATGAGCAGTTCTTC.

This clonotype was found a few times. The genes are TRBV19 and TRBJ2-4, with TRBD2 as a possible D gene (5 bases). The CDR3 is 16 amino acids. CDR1 and CDR2 from the germline V gene are LNHDA and SQIVND (reference sequence). Between the trimmed V and J ends, which lost 3 bases and 6 bases, there was a span of 18 bases. This CDR3 is CASSIVAFLGGNIQYF. The CDR3 coding sequence is TGTGCCAGTAGTATTGTAGCGTTTCTAGGAGGAAACATTCAGTACTTC.

This clonotype was detected a few times. The chain carries TRBV6-5 and TRBJ2-1, with D hard to call. Germline CDR1 is MNHEY and CDR2 is SVGAGI. This CDR3 region has 15 residues. The V gene lost 5 bases and the J gene lost 7 bases, with 18 bases spanning the gap. The CDR3 sequence: CASSKLSTQWNEQFF. The CDR3 DNA sequence: TGTGCCAGCAGTAAGCTATCGACACAATGGAATGAGCAGTTCTTC.

This clonotype was counted many times. This chain links TRBV7-2 with TRBJ2-1; TRBD2 agrees at 8 bases. The CDR3 covers 14 residues. Looked up from germline, CDR1 is SGHTA and CDR2 is FQGNSA. The ends lost 6 bases at V and 6 bases at J; junction bases unmatched: 7. The CDR3 loop reads CASSSGLARNEQFF. The CDR3 nucleotides read TGTGCCAGCAGTTCCGGACTAGCCCGCAATGAGCAGTTCTTC.

V usage is TRBV2 and J usage is TRBJ2-1; 7 bases map to TRBD1. Per germline, CDR1 SNHLY and CDR2 FYNNEI. CDR3 length: 14 residues. J gave up 0 bases and V 7 bases, and 3 bases lay outside the gene matches. DNA for the CDR3: TGTGCCAGCAAGACAGGGAGCTCCTACAATGAGCAGTTCTTC. Protein sequence: CASKTGSSYNEQFF. Combining the CDR3 with reference TRBV2 and TRBJ2-1 gives the whole variable domain EPEVTQTPSHQVTQMGQEVILRCVPISNHLYFYWYRQILGQKVEFLVSFYNNEISEKSEIFDDQFSVERPDGSNFTLKIRSTKLEDSAMYFCASKTGSSYNEQFFGPGTRLTVL.

This chain joins TRBV5-6 and TRBJ2-7, with D possibly matching TRBD1 (5 bases). The V end lost 3 bases, the J end lost 6 bases, and 16 bases lay between the germline ends. The germline CDR1 and CDR2 sequences are SGHDT and YYEEEE. The CDR3 is 14 amino acids. CDR3 loop: CASSSTAGYSEQYF. CDR3 bases: TGTGCCAGCAGCTCCACCGCAGGGTACTCCGAGCAGTACTTC.

The table lists this clonotype with many counts. The rearrangement joins TRBV30 to TRBJ2-7, with TRBD2 identical over 11 bases. This CDR3 region has 13 residues. V lost 5 bases, J lost 3 bases, and 3 bases stayed unmatched. Germline V gene sequence: CDR1 GTSNPN, CDR2 SVGIG (reference sequence). The CDR3 here is CAWSLAGGYEQYF. CDR3 sequence (DNA): TGTGCCTGGTCGCTAGCGGGAGGCTACGAGCAGTACTTC.

This clonotype was recorded a few times. The V call is TRBV28, the J call TRBJ2-3, with TRBD2 identical over 10 bases. The trim removed 3 bases at V and 4 bases at J, leaving 16 bases unmatched. There are 19 residues in the CDR3. From germline, CDR1 is MDHEN and CDR2 SYDVKM. CDR3 nucleotide sequence: TGTGCCAGCAGTTTGTGGGGTGGAGTAGCGGGAGGTGGCGCAGATACGCAGTATTTT. It codes for CASSLWGGVAGGGADTQYF. Using reference TRBV28 and TRBJ2-3 for the parts outside the CDR3, the full variable domain is DVKVTQSSRYLVKRTGEKVFLECVQDMDHENMFWYRQDPGLGLRLIYFSYDVKMKEKGDIPEGYSVSREKKERFSLILESASTNQTSMYLCASSLWGGVAGGGADTQYFGPGTRLTVL.

This clonotype was recorded many times. The chain carries TRBV20-1 and TRBJ1-4; no clear D. CDR3 length equals 14 residues. Trimming pared 3 bases from V and 0 bases from J, leaving 8 bases between. The germline V gene has CDR1 DFQATT and CDR2 SNEGSKA (reference sequence). The CDR3 DNA reads TGCAGTGCTAGTGCCGAAGCAACTAATGAAAAACTGTTTTTT. Translation: CSASAEATNEKLFF.

This clonotype turned up a few times. The chain uses TRBV11-2 and TRBJ2-3; D may be TRBD1 (6 bases). The V end lost 5 bases, the J end lost 6 bases, and 15 bases lay between the germline ends. The CDR3 totals 14 residues. CDR1 and CDR2 from the germline V gene are SGHAT and FQNNGV. The DNA for the CDR3 is TGTGCCAGCAGCCGCACAGGGCCTGCGGATACGCAGTATTTT. Protein product: CASSRTGPADTQYF.

This clonotype was seen a few times. The chain links TRBV20-1 to TRBJ1-5; D is unclear. This CDR3 spans 13 amino acids. Germline V gene sequence: CDR1 DFQATT, CDR2 SNEGSKA (reference sequence). The V and J ends lost 0 bases and 1 base respectively, with 4 bases between them. CDR3 DNA: TGCAGTGCTAGAGATGGGAGCAATCAGCCCCAGCATTTT. Protein product: CSARDGSNQPQHF.

The chain employs TRBV5-1 and TRBJ2-1, with 12 bases lining up with TRBD2. The CDR3 has 17 amino acids. From germline, CDR1 is SGHRS and CDR2 YFSETQ. V was clipped by 0 bases and J by 0 bases; unmatched bases: 1. This chain's CDR3 is CASSLASGRDSYNEQFF. The CDR3 DNA reads as TGCGCCAGCAGCTTGGCTAGCGGGAGGGACTCCTACAATGAGCAGTTCTTC.

This clonotype was seen at least ten times. The chain employs TRBV9 and TRBJ1-4, with D unresolved. The germline CDR1 and CDR2 sequences are SGDLS and YYNGEE. V dropped 4 bases and J dropped 4 bases, with 11 bases sitting between them. CDR3 length: 14 amino acids. As DNA, the CDR3 is TGTGCCAGCAGCCCGGATGCCGGTAATGAAAAACTGTTTTTT. As protein: CASSPDAGNEKLFF.

This clonotype was picked up many times. The chain combines TRBV24-1 with TRBJ2-2; weak D call: TRBD2 (5 bases). This CDR3 has 13 residues. The V gene lost 10 bases and the J gene lost 0 bases, with 8 bases spanning the gap. The V gene's germline CDR1 is KGHDR and CDR2 SFDVKD. This chain's CDR3 is CATSGTNTGELFF. The CDR3 DNA is TGTGCCACGTCGGGAACGAACACCGGGGAGCTGTTTTTT.